The 2 T cell receptor beta chains below come from one sample, sequenced in a study of T cell responses to AZD1222 COVID-19 vaccine. The protocol was immunoSEQ multiplex PCR, while the TCRdb copy is restricted to in-frame clones and leaves out a portion. The sample yields 40,000 to 45,000 clones, approximately 86% seen once. The starting material was peripheral blood, obtained on day 0 of AZD1222 vaccination. Receptors originate from an adult in good health.

This clone has a handful of counts. V and J are TRBV19 and TRBJ2-1; 7 bases match TRBD1. CDR3 length: 16 residues. Germline V gene sequence: CDR1 LNHDA, CDR2 SQIVND (reference sequence). J was trimmed by 5 bases and V by 3 bases; bases with no gene match: 10. The DNA for the CDR3 is TGTGCCAGTAGTATGGGACAGCGCCATAAAAACAATGAGCAGTTCTTC. It translates to CASSMGQRHKNNEQFF. The complete variable domain, with remaining parts taken from reference TRBV19 and TRBJ2-1, reads DGGITQSPKYLFRKEGQNVTLSCEQNLNHDAMYWYRQDPGQGLRLIYYSQIVNDFQKGDIAEGYSVSREKKESFPLTVTSAQKNPTAFYLCASSMGQRHKNNEQFFGPGTRLTVL.

The chain combines TRBV2 with TRBJ1-1; D is possibly TRBD1 (5 bases). This CDR3 comprises 15 residues. Germline CDR1 reads SNHLY; CDR2 reads FYNNEI. V was clipped by 7 bases and J by 1 base, with 16 bases between them. CDR3 sequence: CASNNVAGWNTEAFF. The CDR3, as DNA: TGTGCCAGCAACAACGTGGCAGGGTGGAACACTGAAGCTTTCTTT.